These 3 T cell receptor beta chains were all obtained from the same sample, sequenced in a study of regulatory T cells in long-lasting Graves disease. Libraries of TCR beta came from iRepertoire HTBI primers plus Arm-PCR of CDR3 regions. MiXCR was run by TCRdb on the multiplex PCR reads, yielding one entry per CDR3 protein. The table lists about 400,000 distinct CDR3 sequences, over 14% of them singletons, with roughly 7.7% in the top ten. Time point here: newly diagnosed GD, antithyroid drugs for less than 3 months. The authors made the TCR library using RNA they extracted from PBMCs. The data also belong to a second study, concerning T cells in Graves' hyperthyroidism and ophthalmopathy.

The specimen comprised peripheral blood mononuclear cells (PBMCs), sampled at new diagnosis, from a patient treated with antithyroid drugs. The source of these receptors is a woman between 40 and 55 years old with Graves disease.

The chain employs TRBV11-2 and TRBJ2-5, with 7 bases lining up with TRBD2. The germline V gene encodes CDR1 SGHAT and CDR2 FQNNGV. This CDR3 is 15 amino acids long. J lost 5 bases, V lost 6 bases, and 12 bases had no gene match. DNA for the CDR3: TGTGCCAGCAGTTACTCGGGCGGGAGCCGGGAGACCCAGTACTTC. It codes for CASSYSGGSRETQYF.

There are a few counts of this clonotype. This rearrangement joins TRBV27 to TRBJ2-1; maybe TRBD2 (6 bases). The V and J ends lost 4 bases and 8 bases respectively, with 12 bases between them. The CDR3 length is 13 residues. Per the germline V gene, CDR1 is MNHEY and CDR2 is SMNVEV (reference sequence). CDR3 residues: CASSYTGGDEQFF. For the CDR3, the DNA is TGTGCCAGCAGTTATACCGGGGGAGATGAGCAGTTCTTC.

This clonotype was counted only a few times. V gene TRBV11-2 combines with J gene TRBJ1-3; D ambiguous. The germline gives CDR1 SGHAT, CDR2 FQNNGV. The V gene lost 0 bases and the J gene lost 0 bases, with 3 bases spanning the gap. This CDR3 has 14 amino acids. This CDR3 reads CASSLEASGNTIYF. In DNA, the CDR3 is TGTGCCAGCAGCTTAGAGGCCTCTGGAAACACCATATATTTT.